These T cell receptor beta chains were read from a single sample in a study of early T cells in non-severe SARS-CoV-2 infection. TCRdb independently ran MiXCR on the 5' RACE reads; one entry per CDR3 protein. The table records some 60,000 distinct CDR3 sequences, about 9.1% of them present only once. Sequenced input: whole blood. The receptors here all came from an adult who was a healthcare worker with PCR-confirmed SARS-CoV-2 infection or an uninfected control (not recorded which). CDR3s include the opening cysteine and the closing phenylalanine or tryptophan. A D gene is named only where the DNA matches it firmly. Only some rows state a clone size, as once, few, many or a class for expanded clones.

clone_size: once; v_call: TRBV27; d_call: .; j_call: TRBJ2-7; cdr3_aa: CASRGAGAYEQYF; cdr3_nt: TGTGCCAGCAGAGGAGCGGGCGCCTACGAGCAGTACTTC
clone_size: .; v_call: TRBV27; d_call: .; j_call: TRBJ1-5; cdr3_aa: CANSPSHSNQPQHF; cdr3_nt: TGTGCCAACAGTCCGTCCCATAGCAATCAGCCCCAGCATTTT
clone_size: few; v_call: TRBV4-3; d_call: .; j_call: TRBJ2-1; cdr3_aa: CASSQLHGNEQFF; cdr3_nt: TGCGCCAGCAGCCAATTACACGGGAATGAGCAGTTCTTC
clone_size: many; v_call: TRBV9; d_call: TRBD2; j_call: TRBJ2-1; cdr3_aa: CASSVGSGLAPHNEQFF; cdr3_nt: TGTGCCAGCAGCGTAGGTAGTGGACTAGCGCCCCACAATGAGCAGTTCTTC
clone_size: many; v_call: TRBV2; d_call: .; j_call: TRBJ2-7; cdr3_aa: CASSPPRKDINEQYF; cdr3_nt: TGTGCCAGCAGCCCCCCTAGAAAGGATATCAACGAGCAGTACTTC
clone_size: .; v_call: TRBV7-9; d_call: .; j_call: TRBJ1-2; cdr3_aa: CASTVFIHTF; cdr3_nt: TGTGCCAGCACCGTGTTCATCCACACCTTC
clone_size: .; v_call: TRBV5-1; d_call: TRBD1; j_call: TRBJ2-7; cdr3_aa: CASSLEDRAKNEQYF; cdr3_nt: TGCGCCAGCAGCTTGGAGGACAGGGCTAAGAACGAGCAGTACTTC
clone_size: few; v_call: TRBV12-3/TRBV12-4; d_call: TRBD1; j_call: TRBJ1-1; cdr3_aa: CASSLGQGAGNTEAFF; cdr3_nt: TGTGCCAGCAGTTTAGGGCAGGGGGCCGGGAACACTGAAGCTTTCTTT
clone_size: many; v_call: TRBV6-6; d_call: TRBD2; j_call: TRBJ2-7; cdr3_aa: CASSFGTSGSITYEQYF; cdr3_nt: TGTGCCAGCAGCTTCGGGACTAGCGGGAGTATTACCTACGAGCAGTACTTC
clone_size: many; v_call: TRBV2; d_call: TRBD1; j_call: TRBJ1-2; cdr3_aa: CASSADRAGYGYTF; cdr3_nt: TGTGCCAGCAGTGCCGACAGGGCGGGCTATGGCTACACCTTC
clone_size: many; v_call: TRBV13; d_call: TRBD2; j_call: TRBJ2-3; cdr3_aa: CASSLGLAGSTDTQYF; cdr3_nt: TGTGCCAGCAGCTTAGGACTAGCGGGCAGCACAGATACGCAGTATTTT
clone_size: many; v_call: TRBV29-1; d_call: .; j_call: TRBJ2-3; cdr3_aa: CIGYGDTQYF; cdr3_nt: TGCATCGGTTATGGGGATACGCAGTATTTT
clone_size: few; v_call: TRBV10-3; d_call: .; j_call: TRBJ1-5; cdr3_aa: CAISGHGDWRYQPQHF; cdr3_nt: TGTGCCATCAGTGGTCATGGAGACTGGCGGTATCAGCCCCAGCATTTT
clone_size: many; v_call: TRBV6-2/TRBV6-3; d_call: .; j_call: TRBJ2-3; cdr3_aa: CASSYAGPEAGDTQYF; cdr3_nt: TGTGCCAGCAGTTACGCGGGGCCGGAGGCGGGAGATACGCAGTATTTT
clone_size: many; v_call: TRBV3-1; d_call: TRBD1; j_call: TRBJ2-5; cdr3_aa: CASSRKTGAETQYF; cdr3_nt: TGTGCCAGCAGCCGCAAAACAGGGGCAGAGACCCAGTACTTC
clone_size: .; v_call: TRBV29-1; d_call: .; j_call: TRBJ1-1; cdr3_aa: CSVRPPRNTEAFF; cdr3_nt: TGCAGCGTGAGACCCCCTCGGAACACTGAAGCTTTCTTT
clone_size: many; v_call: TRBV20-1; d_call: .; j_call: TRBJ2-7; cdr3_aa: CSARQDHEQYF; cdr3_nt: TGCAGTGCTAGACAGGATCACGAGCAGTACTTC
clone_size: many; v_call: TRBV11-2; d_call: TRBD2; j_call: TRBJ2-5; cdr3_aa: CASSLPLAGGRETQYF; cdr3_nt: TGTGCCAGCAGCTTACCCCTAGCGGGAGGCCGAGAGACCCAGTACTTC
clone_size: many; v_call: TRBV5-6; d_call: TRBD2; j_call: TRBJ2-2; cdr3_aa: CASSPVAGVNTGELFF; cdr3_nt: TGTGCCAGCAGCCCGGTAGCGGGAGTGAACACCGGGGAGCTGTTTTTT
clone_size: many; v_call: TRBV7-3; d_call: .; j_call: TRBJ1-4; cdr3_aa: CASSLRVKGTEKLFF; cdr3_nt: TGTGCCAGCAGCTTAAGGGTGAAAGGGACTGAAAAACTGTTTTTT
clone_size: many; v_call: TRBV19; d_call: .; j_call: TRBJ1-4; cdr3_aa: CASSIQGRTTNEKLFF; cdr3_nt: TGTGCCAGTAGTATTCAAGGCCGAACAACTAATGAAAAACTGTTTTTT
clone_size: .; v_call: TRBV5-1; d_call: TRBD2; j_call: TRBJ2-5; cdr3_aa: CASSLREGSETQYF; cdr3_nt: TGCGCCAGCAGCTTGAGGGAGGGGTCAGAGACCCAGTACTTC